Shown below are 28 T cell receptor beta chains from a single sample sequenced in a study of OX40 agonist ivuxolimab in advanced cancers. Only in-frame clones appear in the TCRdb table, and some are missing; sequencing was by immunoSEQ multiplex PCR. The sample includes tens of thousands of clones, 60% to 85% of them seen just once. The sample consisted of CD4+ or CD8+ T cells sorted from blood, taken in a trial of the OX40 agonist ivuxolimab. The receptors were gathered from an adult with an advanced solid tumor such as melanoma, head and neck, liver or kidney cancer.

V and J are TRBV7-8 and TRBJ1-5; D remains unclear. Germline V gene data show CDR1 as SGHVS and CDR2 as FQNEAQ. V was clipped by 5 bases and J by 5 bases, with 16 bases between them. This CDR3 is 15 amino acids long. In DNA form, the CDR3 reads TGTGCCAGCAGCCGGACGACACAATCCTATCAGCCCCAGCATTTT. Amino acids: CASSRTTQSYQPQHF.

The chain carries TRBV5-1 and TRBJ2-5, with TRBD2 matching 8 bases. The CDR3 loop spans 14 amino acids. V shed 3 bases, J shed 1 base, and the junction held 2 bases outside the gene matches. The germline CDR1 and CDR2 sequences are SGHRS and YFSETQ. Here the CDR3 DNA reads TGCGCCAGCAGCTCGGGGGGGGTCCAAGAGACCCAGTACTTC. This sequence encodes CASSSGGVQETQYF.

The DNA for the CDR3 is TGTGCCAGCAGCTTAGAATATGGGGCGGGCGAGCAGTACTTC. This translates into CASSLEYGAGEQYF. V and J are TRBV7-9 and TRBJ2-7; tentatively, D is TRBD1 or TRBD2 (5 bases each). Trimming removed 1 base at V and 6 bases at J, with 13 bases between. The CDR3 has 14 residues. The germline CDR1 and CDR2 sequences are SEHNR and FQNEAQ (reference sequence).

This rearrangement joins TRBV5-1 to TRBJ1-1; D is undetermined. Germline assignment: CDR1 SGHRS and CDR2 YFSETQ. The V and J ends lost 7 bases and 0 bases respectively, with 10 bases between them. This CDR3 has 13 amino acids. The CDR3 DNA reads as TGCGCCAGCGCCGGGCACATGAACACTGAAGCTTTCTTT. Amino acid sequence: CASAGHMNTEAFF.

The V call is TRBV19, the J call TRBJ2-1; 10 bases match TRBD2. The CDR3 contains 16 residues. Trimming at V came to 8 bases and at J to 0 bases, leaving 7 bases not matched to a gene. In germline, CDR1 is LNHDA, CDR2 SQIVND (reference sequence). DNA for the CDR3: TGTGCCAGTTCTAGCGGGAGCACCAGCTCCTACAATGAGCAGTTCTTC. It is translated as CASSSGSTSSYNEQFF. Supplemented by reference TRBV19 and TRBJ2-1, the full variable domain reads DGGITQSPKYLFRKEGQNVTLSCEQNLNHDAMYWYRQDPGQGLRLIYYSQIVNDFQKGDIAEGYSVSREKKESFPLTVTSAQKNPTAFYLCASSSGSTSSYNEQFFGPGTRLTVL.

The chain recombines TRBV5-1 with TRBJ2-2, with 9 bases matching TRBD1. The CDR3 has 17 amino acids. With V trimmed by 4 bases and J by 2 bases, 9 bases remained unmatched. Germline V gene sequence: CDR1 SGHRS, CDR2 YFSETQ. The CDR3 nucleotides are TGCGCCAGCAGCCGAATCGACAGGGGGTTTAACACCGGGGAGCTGTTTTTT. Residues: CASSRIDRGFNTGELFF.

The count of this clone is one. The CDR3 sequence is CASSPGTVGYTF. CDR3 bases: TGTGCCAGCAGCCCGGGGACCGTCGGCTACACCTTC. The gene calls are TRBV5-5 and TRBJ1-2; possible D gene TRBD1, 5 bases. The ends were cut back, 4 bases at V and 8 bases at J, with 12 bases in the middle. The germline V gene has CDR1 SGHKS and CDR2 YYEKEE (reference sequence). The CDR3 has 12 residues.

The chain employs TRBV4-1 and TRBJ1-1, with D unresolved. Trimming took 2 bases from V and 0 from J, leaving 10 bases between them. The CDR3 spans 15 residues. Per the germline V gene, CDR1 is MGHRA and CDR2 is YSYEKL. The CDR3 DNA reads as TGCGCCAGCAGCCAAACGAGGGCTTTGAACACTGAAGCTTTCTTT. The encoded protein is CASSQTRALNTEAFF.

The gene calls are TRBV27 and TRBJ2-1; no clear D. Trimming took off 2 bases at V and 0 bases at J, with 11 bases between the two ends. Germline CDR1 and CDR2: MNHEY and SMNVEV (reference sequence). The length of the CDR3 is 16 residues. The CDR3 loop is CASSLLLRSSYNEQFF. The DNA for the CDR3 is TGTGCCAGCAGTTTACTCCTCCGGAGCTCCTACAATGAGCAGTTCTTC.

The V and J genes are TRBV5-1 and TRBJ1-4; D perhaps matches TRBD1 (5 bases). The CDR3 is made up of 14 amino acids. Deletions cut 4 bases from V and 3 bases from J, with 10 bases between. The germline gives CDR1 SGHRS, CDR2 YFSETQ. DNA for the CDR3: TGCGCCAGCAGCCTACCGGGACCTAATGAAAAACTGTTTTTT. This gives the protein CASSLPGPNEKLFF.

The chain carries TRBV4-1 and TRBJ2-7; D may match TRBD1 or TRBD2 (5 bases each). The CDR3 has 15 amino acids. The V end was cut by 2 bases, the J end by 0 bases, with 11 bases between. In germline, CDR1 is MGHRA, CDR2 YSYEKL. The DNA for the CDR3 is TGCGCCAGCAGCCAATCTCCCGGGGCCTCCTACGAGCAGTACTTC. It translates to CASSQSPGASYEQYF.

V and J are TRBV28 and TRBJ2-5, with 8 bases aligning to TRBD2. After removal of 3 bases from V and 4 bases from J, the junction contained 4 bases not matched to a gene. Per germline, CDR1 MDHEN and CDR2 SYDVKM. The CDR3 consists of 14 residues. This CDR3 reads CASSFPAGGETQYF. Here the CDR3 DNA reads TGTGCCAGCAGTTTCCCCGCGGGGGGAGAGACCCAGTACTTC.

The chain combines TRBV6-5 with TRBJ1-3; 8 positions agree with TRBD1. The germline V gene has CDR1 MNHEY and CDR2 SVGAGI. CDR3 length: 15 residues. The V and J ends lost 5 bases and 8 bases, in that order; junction bases with no gene match: 11. The CDR3 loop is CASSLRQGIGDTIYF. CDR3 sequence (DNA): TGTGCCAGCAGTCTCAGACAGGGGATAGGGGACACCATATATTTT.

This rearrangement joins TRBV5-1 to TRBJ2-2; D gene unclear. CDR1 is SGHRS and CDR2 is YFSETQ in the germline V gene. V lost 0 bases, J lost 5 bases, and 5 bases lay in between. This CDR3 region has 13 residues. The CDR3 DNA reads as TGCGCCAGCAGCTTGGAATTGACCGGGGAGCTGTTTTTT. It specifies CASSLELTGELFF.

This chain connects TRBV6-6 to TRBJ2-7; TRBD1 agrees at 7 bases. After removal of 10 bases from V and 3 bases from J, the junction contained 6 bases not matched to a gene. The CDR3 contains 12 residues. CDR1 and CDR2 from the germline V gene are MNHNY and SVGAGI (reference sequence). The CDR3 DNA sequence: TGTGCCACCAAGGCAGGGGGCTACGAGCAGTACTTC. This codes for CATKAGGYEQYF.

V gene TRBV7-3 combines with J gene TRBJ2-5, with D maybe TRBD2 (6 bases). V lost 3 bases and J lost 2, with 10 bases in between. CDR1 is SGHTA and CDR2 is FQGTGA in the germline V gene. CDR3 size: 14 residues. This chain's CDR3 is CASSFGLPQETQYF. The CDR3 DNA sequence: TGTGCCAGCAGCTTCGGACTACCTCAAGAGACCCAGTACTTC.

The chain joins TRBV7-3 to TRBJ1-1; no clear D. The CDR3 spans 11 residues. The germline V gene has CDR1 SGHTA and CDR2 FQGTGA. V was clipped by 5 bases and J by 7 bases, with 8 bases between them. For the CDR3, the DNA is TGTGCCAGCAGCCTCGGGCGTGAAGCTTTCTTT. It yields the protein CASSLGREAFF.

V gene TRBV19 combines with J gene TRBJ1-6; 7 bases match TRBD1. The CDR3 length is 17 residues. Germline V gene sequence: CDR1 LNHDA, CDR2 SQIVND (reference sequence). V shed 5 bases and J 6 bases; nucleotides not matched to a gene: 13. CDR3 amino acids: CASSRILSGTANSPLHF. The CDR3 nucleotides read TGTGCCAGTAGTCGGATACTCTCGGGGACAGCTAATTCACCCCTCCACTTT.

The rearrangement links TRBV28 to TRBJ2-5; D remains unclear. In germline, CDR1 is MDHEN, CDR2 SYDVKM. This CDR3 spans 13 amino acids. V was cut by 5 bases and J by 2 bases, with 9 bases left in between. The CDR3 coding sequence is TGTGCCAGCAGTCCTGGGGATCAAGAGACCCAGTACTTC. Translation: CASSPGDQETQYF.

This clone was detected once. CDR3 DNA: TGCGCCAGCAGCTTGGCGGGGGGGCGCGAGCAGTACTTC. Amino acids: CASSLAGGREQYF. The chain is built from TRBV5-1 and TRBJ2-7, with TRBD2 matching over 8 bases. From germline, CDR1 is SGHRS and CDR2 YFSETQ. The V and J ends lost 0 bases and 6 bases, in that order; junction bases with no gene match: 2. There are 13 residues in the CDR3.

The genes are TRBV5-1 and TRBJ2-4; the D gene is possibly TRBD2 (5 bases). This CDR3 contains 15 residues. The V end was cut by 3 bases, the J end by 3 bases, with 13 bases between. The germline V gene encodes CDR1 SGHRS and CDR2 YFSETQ. The CDR3, as DNA: TGCGCCAGCAGCTCGGACTTGGGTGGCAAAAACATTCAGTACTTC. This sequence encodes CASSSDLGGKNIQYF. Full variable domain (outside the CDR3, taken from reference TRBV5-1 and TRBJ2-4): KAGVTQTPRYLIKTRGQQVTLSCSPISGHRSVSWYQQTPGQGLQFLFEYFSETQRNKGNFPGRFSGRQFSNSRSEMNVSTLELGDSALYLCASSSDLGGKNIQYFGAGTRLSVL.

Regarding this clone: Different DNA sequences within this sample yield the same CDR3. The chain employs TRBV5-1 and TRBJ1-6; 8 bases are shared with TRBD1. Trimming at V came to 2 bases and at J to 7 bases, leaving 2 bases not matched to a gene. CDR3 length: 14 residues. Germline assignment: CDR1 SGHRS and CDR2 YFSETQ. CDR3 bases: TGCGCCAGCAGCTTAGGACAGGGCAATTCACCCCTCCACTTT. Amino acids: CASSLGQGNSPLHF.

The chain joins TRBV7-2 to TRBJ1-2; 8 bases map to TRBD1. J lost 0 bases, V lost 3 bases, and 9 bases had no gene match. Germline CDR1 SGHTA, CDR2 FQGNSA. The CDR3 has 17 amino acids. CDR3 in DNA: TGTGCCAGCAGCTTGGGACAGGTCGCCCTAGCTAACTATGGCTACACCTTC. It encodes CASSLGQVALANYGYTF.

The chain joins TRBV18 to TRBJ2-1; TRBD2 aligns across 12 bases. With V trimmed by 3 bases and J by 6 bases, 0 bases remained unmatched. Germline V lookup: CDR1 KGHSH, CDR2 LQKENI. The CDR3 has 14 amino acids. CDR3 DNA: TGTGCCAGCTCACCGGGACTAGCGGGCAATGAGCAGTTCTTC. Protein product: CASSPGLAGNEQFF.

The V call is TRBV27, the J call TRBJ2-5; D is uncertain. The CDR3 sequence is 13 residues long. V was pared by 5 bases and J by 7 bases, with 14 bases between. Germline V gene sequence: CDR1 MNHEY, CDR2 SMNVEV (reference sequence). CDR3 DNA: TGTGCCAGCAGTGGCCTATCGGGTAGGACCCAGTACTTC. Its protein is CASSGLSGRTQYF.

This clone has just a few counts. The V and J genes are TRBV12-5 and TRBJ2-7; 8 bases match TRBD2. CDR1 and CDR2 from the germline V gene are LGHNT and FRNRAP. V dropped 6 bases and J dropped 5; count of bases not matched to a gene: 15. The CDR3 contains 16 residues. The CDR3 loop reads CASGLDRAGAWDEQYF. CDR3 coding DNA: TGTGCTAGTGGCCTTGATAGAGCGGGAGCGTGGGACGAGCAGTACTTC.

The rearrangement joins TRBV5-5 to TRBJ2-7; 9 positions agree with TRBD2. Germline trimming cut 4 bases from V and 6 bases from J; bases unmatched to any gene: 8. The CDR3 has 14 residues. Per germline, CDR1 SGHKS and CDR2 YYEKEE (reference sequence). CDR3 nucleotides: TGTGCCAGCAGCCCTAGCGGGAACTATGGCGAGCAGTACTTC. It yields the protein CASSPSGNYGEQYF.

In its sample, this clone was seen once. This chain uses TRBV18 with TRBJ2-1; 11 positions match TRBD2. This CDR3 spans 15 amino acids. Germline V CDR1 and CDR2: KGHSH, LQKENI. V was clipped by 3 bases and J by 5 bases; unmatched bases: 3. The DNA of the CDR3 is TGTGCCAGCTCACCGGGGACTAGCGGAGACAATGAGCAGTTCTTC. Its protein is CASSPGTSGDNEQFF. The whole variable domain, remainder taken from reference TRBV18 and TRBJ2-1, is NAGVMQNPRHLVRRRGQEARLRCSPMKGHSHVYWYRQLPEEGLKFMVYLQKENIIDESGMPKERFSAEFPKEGPSILRIQQVVRGDSAAYFCASSPGTSGDNEQFFGPGTRLTVL.